This T cell receptor (beta chain) emerged from a study of beta chain features in type 1 diabetes. General observations from the study: Type 1 diabetes patients had TCRB CDR3s that were shorter (moderately but significantly so) in all four CD4+ subsets. A potential influence of HLA type upon TCRB rearrangement remained unresolved herein.

Details on this clone: The antigen is not known.

It was via CD45RO/CCR7/CD25/CD127/CD95/CD27 that CD4+ naive, central memory, regulatory and stem cell-like memory cells were sorted. Reverse transcription of all isolated RNA meant that expressed TCRB transcripts were sequenced. Sequencing used immunoSEQ multiplex PCR; TCRdb keeps in-frame clones, though not all of them. This table has 95,000 to 150,000 clones, around 15% appearing once. V shed 4 bases and J shed 6 bases, with 8 bases lying between them. Germline assignment: CDR1 SGHDN and CDR2 FVKESK. The CDR3 runs to 12 residues. The TCR originated in a man aged 30-40 years with type 1 diabetes. The sequencing input was central memory CD4+ T cells from blood. The rearrangement links TRBV14 to TRBJ2-3; D unresolved. DNA of the CDR3: TGTGCCAGCAGCCTCGGAACCGATACGCAGTATTTT. Protein product: CASSLGTDTQYF. Full variable domain (outside the CDR3, taken from reference TRBV14 and TRBJ2-3): EAGVTQFPSHSVIEKGQTVTLRCDPISGHDNLYWYRRVMGKEIKFLLHFVKESKQDESGMPNNRFLAERTGGTYSTLKVQPAELEDSGVYFCASSLGTDTQYFGPGTRLTVL.